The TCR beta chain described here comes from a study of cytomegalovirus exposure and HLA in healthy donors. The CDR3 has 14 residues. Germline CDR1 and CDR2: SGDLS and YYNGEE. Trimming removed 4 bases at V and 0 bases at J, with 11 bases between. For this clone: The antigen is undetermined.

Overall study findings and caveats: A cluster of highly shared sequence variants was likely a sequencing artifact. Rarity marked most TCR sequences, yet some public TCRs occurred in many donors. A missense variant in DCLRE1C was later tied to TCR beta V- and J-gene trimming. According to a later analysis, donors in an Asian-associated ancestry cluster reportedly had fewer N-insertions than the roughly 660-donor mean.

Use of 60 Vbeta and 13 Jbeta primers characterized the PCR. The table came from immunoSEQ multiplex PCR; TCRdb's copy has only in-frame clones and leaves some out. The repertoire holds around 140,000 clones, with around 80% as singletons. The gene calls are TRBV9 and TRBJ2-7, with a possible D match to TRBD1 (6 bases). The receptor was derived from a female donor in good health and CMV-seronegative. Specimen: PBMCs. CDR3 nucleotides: TGTGCCAGCAGCCCCCGGGACATCTCCTACGAGCAGTACTTC. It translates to CASSPRDISYEQYF.